This T cell receptor (beta chain) was sequenced for a study of T cell repertoires in cytomegalovirus infection. This clonotype was seen a handful of times. The antigen remains undetermined. The CDR3 is 15 residues long. CDR1 is DFQATT, CDR2 SNEGSKA, per germline (reference sequence). The V gene end was trimmed by 0 bases and the J gene end by 6 bases; junction bases not matched to a gene: 5. Findings and limits, study-wide: Clonotypes of TCR beta that were HLA-C-restricted and CMV-specific dominated the ex vivo response.

One entry per CDR3 protein, called by TCRdb with MiXCR from the reads. The repertoire holds under 300,000 distinct CDR3 sequences, with around 20% as singletons. This sample comprised cultured PBMCs, obtained from culture after CMV antigen stimulation. This sequence was found in a human donor in good health (CMV status not recorded). Some clones in this sample may be carry-over from other donors' samples. The rearrangement joins TRBV20-1 to TRBJ2-1, with TRBD2 matching over 10 bases. The CDR3 spells CSARDLGLAANEQFF. CDR3 bases: TGCAGTGCTAGAGATTTAGGACTAGCGGCCAATGAGCAGTTCTTC.